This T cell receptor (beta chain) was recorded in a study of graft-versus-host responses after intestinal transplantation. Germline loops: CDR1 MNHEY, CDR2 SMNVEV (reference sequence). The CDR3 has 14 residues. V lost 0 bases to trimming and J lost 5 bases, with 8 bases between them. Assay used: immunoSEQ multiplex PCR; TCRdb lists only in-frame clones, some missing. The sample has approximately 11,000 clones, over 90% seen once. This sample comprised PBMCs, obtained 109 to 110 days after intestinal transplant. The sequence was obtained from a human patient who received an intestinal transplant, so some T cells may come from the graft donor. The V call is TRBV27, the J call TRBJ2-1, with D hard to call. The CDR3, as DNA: TGTGCCAGCAGTTTATCGCCTAACCACAATGAGCAGTTCTTC. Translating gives CASSLSPNHNEQFF.